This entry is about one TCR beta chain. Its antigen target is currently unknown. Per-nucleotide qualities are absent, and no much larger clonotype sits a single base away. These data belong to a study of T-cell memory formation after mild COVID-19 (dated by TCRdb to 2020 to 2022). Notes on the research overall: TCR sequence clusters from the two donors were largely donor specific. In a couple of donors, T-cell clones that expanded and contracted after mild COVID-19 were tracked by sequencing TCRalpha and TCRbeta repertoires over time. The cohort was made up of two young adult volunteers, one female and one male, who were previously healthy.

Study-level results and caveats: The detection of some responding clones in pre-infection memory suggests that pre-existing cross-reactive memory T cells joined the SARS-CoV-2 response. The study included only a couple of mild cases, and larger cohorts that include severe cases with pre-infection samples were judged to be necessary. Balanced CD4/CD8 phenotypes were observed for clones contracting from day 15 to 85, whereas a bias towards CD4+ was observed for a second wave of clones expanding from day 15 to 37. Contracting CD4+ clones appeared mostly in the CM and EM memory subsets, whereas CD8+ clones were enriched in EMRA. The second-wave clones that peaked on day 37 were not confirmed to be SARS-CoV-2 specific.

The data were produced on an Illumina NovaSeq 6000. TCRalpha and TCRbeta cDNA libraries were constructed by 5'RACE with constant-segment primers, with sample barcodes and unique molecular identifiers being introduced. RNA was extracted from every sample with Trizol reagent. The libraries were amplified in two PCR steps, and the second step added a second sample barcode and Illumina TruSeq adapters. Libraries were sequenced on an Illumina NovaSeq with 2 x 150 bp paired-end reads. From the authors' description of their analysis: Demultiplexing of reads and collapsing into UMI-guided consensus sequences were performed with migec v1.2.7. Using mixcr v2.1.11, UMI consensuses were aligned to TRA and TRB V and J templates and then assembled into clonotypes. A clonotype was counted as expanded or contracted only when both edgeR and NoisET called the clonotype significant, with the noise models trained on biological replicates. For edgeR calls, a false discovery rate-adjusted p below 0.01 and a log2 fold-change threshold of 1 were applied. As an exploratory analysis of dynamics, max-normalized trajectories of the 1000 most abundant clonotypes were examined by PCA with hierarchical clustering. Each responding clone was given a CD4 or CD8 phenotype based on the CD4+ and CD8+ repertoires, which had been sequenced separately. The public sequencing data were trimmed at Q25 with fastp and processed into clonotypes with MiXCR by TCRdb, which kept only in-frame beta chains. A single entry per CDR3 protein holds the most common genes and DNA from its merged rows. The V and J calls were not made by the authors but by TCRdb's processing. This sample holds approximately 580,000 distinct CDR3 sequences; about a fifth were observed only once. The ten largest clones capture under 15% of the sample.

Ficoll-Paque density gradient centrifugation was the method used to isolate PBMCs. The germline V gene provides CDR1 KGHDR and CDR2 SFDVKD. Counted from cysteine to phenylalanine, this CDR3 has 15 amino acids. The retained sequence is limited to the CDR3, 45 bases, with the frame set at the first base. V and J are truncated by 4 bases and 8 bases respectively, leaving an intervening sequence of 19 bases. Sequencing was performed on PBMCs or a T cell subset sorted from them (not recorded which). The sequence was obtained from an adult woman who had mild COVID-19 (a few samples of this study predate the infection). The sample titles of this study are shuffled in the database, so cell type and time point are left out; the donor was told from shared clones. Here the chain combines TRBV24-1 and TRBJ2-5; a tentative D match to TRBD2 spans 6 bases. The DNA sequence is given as TGTGCCACCAGTGACGGGGGACCAGAGATGGATACCCAGTACTTC. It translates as CATSDGGPEMDTQYF.